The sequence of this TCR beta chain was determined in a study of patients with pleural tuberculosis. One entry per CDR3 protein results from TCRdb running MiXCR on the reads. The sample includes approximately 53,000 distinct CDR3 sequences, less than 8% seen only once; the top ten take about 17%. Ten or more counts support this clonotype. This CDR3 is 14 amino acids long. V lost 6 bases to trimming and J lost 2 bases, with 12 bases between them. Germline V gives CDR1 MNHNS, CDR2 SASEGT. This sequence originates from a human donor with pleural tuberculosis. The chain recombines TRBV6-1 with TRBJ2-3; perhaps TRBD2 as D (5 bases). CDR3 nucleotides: TGTGCCAGCAGACTGACTACTTTCACAGATACGCAGTATTTT. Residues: CASRLTTFTDTQYF.